A selection of T cell receptor beta chains follows, all from one sample in a study of OX40 agonist ivuxolimab in advanced cancers. Sequencing was performed with immunoSEQ multiplex PCR; in TCRdb, only in-frame clones are kept and a portion is missing. This sample has roughly 32,000 clones, with about 93% found just once. The sequencing here drew on CD4+ or CD8+ T cells sorted from blood, taken in a trial of the OX40 agonist ivuxolimab. These receptors were collected from an adult with an advanced solid tumor such as melanoma, head and neck, liver or kidney cancer. Each CDR3 is given without its conserved first and last residue.

j_call v_call cdr3_length cdr3_aa
TRBJ1-2 TRBV4-3 16 ASSQEIGRTGGNYGYT
TRBJ2-7 TRBV19 12 ASKGTGGPGEQY
TRBJ2-2 TRBV5-6 17 ASSFLTSGGARNTGELF
TRBJ1-5 TRBV12-5 12 ASGPGQGNQPQH
TRBJ2-5 TRBV28 12 ASSLDQGSETQY
TRBJ1-1 TRBV6-1 11 ASSASRNTEAF
TRBJ2-7 TRBV6-6 11 ASSTGRTYEQY
TRBJ2-3 TRBV18 14 ASSPGGLANTDTQY
TRBJ2-1 TRBV10-3 12 AIKRLAGANEQF
TRBJ2-7 TRBV10-1 14 ASCRQAAQTNYEQY
TRBJ1-2 TRBV19 13 ASSPQPGGKNGYT
TRBJ2-7 TRBV29-1 12 SVADTKGIYEQY